The 19 T cell receptor beta chains below were found in one sample sequenced in a study of Ad26.COV2.S vaccination and SARS-CoV-2 variants. Libraries were prepared by immunoSEQ multiplex PCR; TCRdb keeps only in-frame clonotypes and omits some of them. The repertoire holds about 350,000 clones, 92% seen once, with roughly 3.9% in the top ten. Source: peripheral blood, taken after recovery from COVID-19. The origin of the receptors is a human donor who had recovered from COVID-19.

This rearrangement joins TRBV4-3 to TRBJ1-3; the D is unclear. This CDR3 region has 16 residues. V was shortened by 1 base and J by 1 base, with 11 bases between the two germline ends. Germline-derived CDR1 and CDR2 are LGHNA and YSLEER. This CDR3 is CASSQVRYSSGNTIYF. In nucleotides, the CDR3 is TGCGCCAGCAGCCAAGTGCGCTACAGTTCTGGAAACACCATATATTTT.

This clone was counted once. The chain combines TRBV13 with TRBJ1-1; 10 bases align to TRBD1. Germline CDR1 is PRHDT and CDR2 is FYEKMQ (reference sequence). This CDR3 is 11 amino acids long. With 4 bases clipped from V and 11 bases from J, the junction kept 1 base outside the gene matches. CDR3 DNA sequence: TGTGCCAGCAGCTGGACAGGGGGGGCTTTCTTT. It yields the protein CASSWTGGAFF. The full variable domain, in which reference TRBV13 and TRBJ1-1 provide the parts outside the CDR3, is AAGVIQSPRHLIKEKRETATLKCYPIPRHDTVYWYQQGPGQDPQFLISFYEKMQSDKGSIPDRFSAQQFSDYHSELNMSSLELGDSALYFCASSWTGGAFFGQGTRLTVV.

This clone was found once. The V and J genes are TRBV9 and TRBJ1-3; 7 positions agree with TRBD1. Germline CDR1 SGDLS, CDR2 YYNGEE. CDR3 length: 17 residues. J lost 0 bases, V lost 0 bases, and 6 bases had no gene match. The CDR3 DNA sequence: TGTGCCAGCAGCGTAGCTAGGGACAGCATCTCTGGAAACACCATATATTTT. This translates into CASSVARDSISGNTIYF. The full variable domain, in which reference TRBV9 and TRBJ1-3 provide the parts outside the CDR3, is DSGVTQTPKHLITATGQRVTLRCSPRSGDLSVYWYQQSLDQGLQFLIQYYNGEERAKGNILERFSAQQFPDLHSELNLSSLELGDSALYFCASSVARDSISGNTIYFGEGSWLTVV.

The J gene is TRBJ2-1, the V gene TRBV5-4; D unclear. This CDR3 has 13 residues. The ends were cut back, 4 bases at V and 10 bases at J, with 15 bases in the middle. Germline assignment: CDR1 SGHNT and CDR2 YYREEE (reference sequence). DNA of the CDR3: TGTGCCAGCAGCCATAAATTCGAAGGGGAGCAGTTCTTC. Its protein is CASSHKFEGEQFF.

The chain combines TRBV9 with TRBJ1-5; a possible D gene is TRBD1 (5 bases). Deletions cut 3 bases from V and 7 bases from J, with 17 bases between. Germline V gene lookup returns CDR1 SGDLS and CDR2 YYNGEE. The CDR3 is 15 amino acids. The CDR3 DNA follows: TGTGCCAGCAGCGCATCCGGGGGAGGAAGCCAGCCCCAGCATTTT. This encodes CASSASGGGSQPQHF.

This clone was seen only a few times. The chain has TRBV12-5 and TRBJ1-3, with TRBD1 matching over 11 bases. The germline V gene encodes CDR1 LGHNT and CDR2 FRNRAP. This CDR3 region has 16 residues. J lost 3 bases, V lost 5 bases, and 6 bases had no gene match. The CDR3 nucleotides are TGTGCTAGTGGTCTCTTGGACAGGGGGCTTGGAAACACCATATATTTT. Translated: CASGLLDRGLGNTIYF.

This chain connects TRBV3-1 (or the pseudogene TRBV3-2) to TRBJ2-2, with 8 bases identical to TRBD2. The V gene end was trimmed by 4 bases and the J gene end by 6 bases; junction bases not matched to a gene: 13. Germline lookup yields CDR1 LGHDT and CDR2 YNNKEL (reference sequence). This CDR3 has 17 residues. The CDR3, as DNA: TGTGCCAGCAGCCTCAAGTCATCCGGGGGGGGTGCCGGGGAGCTGTTTTTT. It is translated as CASSLKSSGGGAGELFF.

V is TRBV7-9 and J is TRBJ2-4, with D perhaps TRBD1 or TRBD2 (5 bases each). Germline V lookup: CDR1 SEHNR, CDR2 FQNEAQ (reference sequence). The V and J ends lost 5 bases and 0 bases respectively, with 11 bases between them. The CDR3 extends over 15 amino acids. CDR3 residues: CASSMGTGAKNIQYF. The CDR3 DNA is TGTGCCAGCAGCATGGGGACGGGAGCCAAAAACATTCAGTACTTC.

This chain joins TRBV25-1 and TRBJ1-2; a weak D match, TRBD1 (6 bases). Germline V CDR1 and CDR2: MGHDK, SYGVNS. Trimming removed 0 bases at V and 4 bases at J, with 9 bases between. The CDR3 has 14 residues. CDR3 coding DNA: TGTGCCAGCAGTGAATATGGGGGCACCTATGGCTACACCTTC. This gives the protein CASSEYGGTYGYTF.

CDR3 bases: TGTGCCAGCAGCTTGAGGGGACAGACAGCCTATGGCTACACCTTC. As protein: CASSLRGQTAYGYTF. The chain carries TRBV5-8 and TRBJ1-2, with 7 bases aligning to TRBD1. The CDR3 contains 15 residues. Trimming removed 1 base from V and 4 bases from J; junction bases left unmatched: 7. The germline gives CDR1 SGHTS, CDR2 YDEGEE.

The genes are TRBV5-8 and TRBJ2-7, with 9 bases fitting TRBD1. The ends lost 4 bases at V and 2 bases at J; junction bases unmatched: 1. This CDR3 has 13 amino acids. Germline CDR1 reads SGHTS; CDR2 reads YDEGEE. In DNA, the CDR3 is TGTGCCAGCAGCCGGACAGGGGCCTACGAGCAGTACTTC. Its translation: CASSRTGAYEQYF.

The sample holds a few counts of this clone. V gene TRBV19 combines with J gene TRBJ2-5; the D gene is possibly TRBD2 (7 bases). V was clipped by 8 bases and J by 4 bases, with 23 bases between them. CDR3 length equals 16 residues. CDR1 and CDR2 from the germline V gene are LNHDA and SQIVND (reference sequence). CDR3 sequence (DNA): TGTGCCAGTGGCCGGGGATCGGGGGGCTTGGGAGAGACCCAGTACTTC. This gives the protein CASGRGSGGLGETQYF.

The rearrangement joins TRBV5-6 to TRBJ2-1; no definite D call. Trimming left V 2 bases short and J 6 bases short, with 15 bases between. This CDR3 is 15 amino acids long. The germline V gene encodes CDR1 SGHDT and CDR2 YYEEEE. CDR3 amino acids: CASSLVIGRINEQFF. The CDR3 DNA reads as TGTGCCAGCAGCTTAGTAATTGGAAGGATCAATGAGCAGTTCTTC.

The chain employs TRBV5-3 and TRBJ1-3; TRBD1 is a possible D gene (5 bases). TRBV5-3 belongs to the ORF category, with a function that is uncertain. Trimming cost V 0 bases and J 4 bases, with 5 bases left between them. This CDR3 comprises 13 residues. CDR3 protein: CARSLGDGNTIYF. The CDR3 region has the DNA TGTGCCAGAAGCTTGGGGGACGGAAACACCATATATTTT.

V is TRBV27 and J is TRBJ2-1; D tentatively reads TRBD1 or TRBD2 (6 bases each). Looked up from germline, CDR1 is MNHEY and CDR2 is SMNVEV (reference sequence). The V end was cut by 1 base, the J end by 8 bases, with 12 bases between. The CDR3 contains 14 residues. The chain's CDR3 is CASSLWLGGHEQFF. In nucleotides, the CDR3 is TGTGCCAGCAGTTTATGGCTGGGGGGCCATGAGCAGTTCTTC.

The gene calls are TRBV6-5 and TRBJ1-5; no firm D call. The CDR3 has 14 amino acids. The V gene lost 4 bases and the J gene lost 5 bases, with 12 bases spanning the gap. Germline-derived CDR1 and CDR2 are MNHEY and SVGAGI. The CDR3 nucleotides are TGTGCCAGCAGTTGGGTGTCAGCACATCAGCCCCAGCATTTT. Translation gives CASSWVSAHQPQHF.

CDR3 bases: TGCGCCAGCAGCTTGGCCGGCGGGGGACCTCAAGAGACCCAGTACTTC. This encodes CASSLAGGGPQETQYF. The J gene is TRBJ2-5, the V gene TRBV5-1; 7 bases match TRBD2. The CDR3 has 16 amino acids. Germline loops: CDR1 SGHRS, CDR2 YFSETQ. V gave up 0 bases and J gave up 2 bases; unmatched junction bases: 7. The full variable domain, in which reference TRBV5-1 and TRBJ2-5 provide the parts outside the CDR3, is KAGVTQTPRYLIKTRGQQVTLSCSPISGHRSVSWYQQTPGQGLQFLFEYFSETQRNKGNFPGRFSGRQFSNSRSEMNVSTLELGDSALYLCASSLAGGGPQETQYFGPGTRLLVL.

V is TRBV5-1 and J is TRBJ2-2; D is ambiguous. CDR1 is SGHRS, CDR2 YFSETQ, per germline. V was pared by 0 bases and J by 3 bases, with 6 bases between. The CDR3 covers 14 residues. CDR3 DNA sequence: TGCGCCAGCAGCTTGGAAGCCCACACCGGGGAGCTGTTTTTT. Its protein product is CASSLEAHTGELFF.

The rearrangement joins TRBV6-5 to TRBJ2-5; TRBD2 might be the D (6 bases). Between the trimmed V and J ends, which lost 7 bases and 5 bases, there was a span of 14 bases. Germline CDR1 MNHEY, CDR2 SVGAGI. The CDR3 covers 13 residues. CDR3 amino acids: CASKGIAEETQYF. CDR3 sequence (DNA): TGTGCCAGCAAAGGTATAGCGGAGGAGACCCAGTACTTC.